These T cell receptor beta chains were read from a single sample in a study of OX40 agonist ivuxolimab in advanced cancers. Clones were read by immunoSEQ multiplex PCR, and TCRdb kept only the in-frame ones, dropping some. Seen here are more than 60,000 clones, about 94% observed once, and the top ten hold around a sixth. The input for sequencing was CD4+ or CD8+ T cells sorted from blood, taken in a trial of the OX40 agonist ivuxolimab. These receptors originate from an adult with an advanced solid tumor such as melanoma, head and neck, liver or kidney cancer. Each CDR3 is given without its conserved first and last residue. Each record gives: CDR3 protein, clone size, J gene, V gene. Size is stated for part of the rows, as once, few or many counts, or as a class when the clone is expanded.

CDR3: ASSPGRHHEQF; size: .; J: TRBJ2-1; V: TRBV2
CDR3: ASSLGPTNEQF; size: .; J: TRBJ2-1; V: TRBV13
CDR3: ASRGPDTQY; size: .; J: TRBJ2-3; V: TRBV2
CDR3: ATSRVGQGTYEQY; size: once; J: TRBJ2-7; V: TRBV15
CDR3: ASSLVGGNSYEQY; size: .; J: TRBJ2-7; V: TRBV5-4
CDR3: ASSPHDTGGGYSYEQY; size: .; J: TRBJ2-7; V: TRBV4-1
CDR3: ASSRLAGSPSYEQY; size: .; J: TRBJ2-7; V: TRBV14
CDR3: ASSFTGESYEQY; size: once; J: TRBJ2-7; V: TRBV19
CDR3: ASSIARGTTEAF; size: few; J: TRBJ1-1; V: TRBV19
CDR3: ASSSPGAKETQY; size: .; J: TRBJ2-5; V: TRBV7-9
CDR3: ASRRTDSGNTIY; size: .; J: TRBJ1-3; V: TRBV6-5
CDR3: ASSYSSGGEQY; size: .; J: TRBJ2-7; V: TRBV6-5
CDR3: ASSQGITGFYEQY; size: once; J: TRBJ2-7; V: TRBV14
CDR3: ASSLGDF; size: .; J: TRBJ1-1; V: TRBV7-9
CDR3: ASGPGTGPGNTIY; size: .; J: TRBJ1-3; V: TRBV12-5
CDR3: ASSPGGRDLSGNTIY; size: once; J: TRBJ1-3; V: TRBV4-3
CDR3: ASSLRQGYEQY; size: few; J: TRBJ2-7; V: TRBV27
CDR3: AISIRGPLGVHEQY; size: .; J: TRBJ2-7; V: TRBV10-3
CDR3: ASSEVGERGEKLF; size: .; J: TRBJ1-4; V: TRBV2
CDR3: ASSLEQFGTSGNNEQF; size: .; J: TRBJ2-1; V: TRBV7-6
CDR3: ASSYGGGGREAF; size: .; J: TRBJ1-1; V: TRBV6-5
CDR3: ASSVIRDRVHEQY; size: .; J: TRBJ2-7; V: TRBV9
CDR3: ASSLKGDTQY; size: .; J: TRBJ2-3; V: TRBV13
CDR3: ASSQEPGGYTEAF; size: .; J: TRBJ1-1; V: TRBV4-1
CDR3: SVVGGPGDGYT; size: .; J: TRBJ1-2; V: TRBV29-1
CDR3: SVSSPGQQNQPQH; size: .; J: TRBJ1-5; V: TRBV29-1
CDR3: ASSLSARGRAEAF; size: .; J: TRBJ1-1; V: TRBV27
CDR3: ASSLTGSDTGELF; size: .; J: TRBJ2-2; V: TRBV28
CDR3: ASSLGLAGDGELF; size: .; J: TRBJ2-2; V: TRBV5-1
CDR3: ASSHRTPDNEKLF; size: few; J: TRBJ1-4; V: TRBV5-5
CDR3: ASDLPGQGLGGYT; size: .; J: TRBJ1-2; V: TRBV5-5
CDR3: ATSRPTGGQETQY; size: .; J: TRBJ2-5; V: TRBV15
CDR3: ASSLAGGYSYEQY; size: .; J: TRBJ2-7; V: TRBV7-2
CDR3: ASHSGARELF; size: .; J: TRBJ2-2; V: TRBV7-9
CDR3: AWSSLGTGGRDYEQF; size: .; J: TRBJ2-1; V: TRBV30
CDR3: ASSEVESSGDTQY; size: .; J: TRBJ2-3; V: TRBV2
CDR3: ASSVGSRGPYEQY; size: .; J: TRBJ2-7; V: TRBV25-1
CDR3: ASSAHGGARSTSTDTQY; size: .; J: TRBJ2-3; V: TRBV9
CDR3: ASSQSGQKNTEAF; size: .; J: TRBJ1-1; V: TRBV4-3
CDR3: ASRFRDRAYEQY; size: .; J: TRBJ2-7; V: TRBV5-1
CDR3: ASSPGGGVSTDTQY; size: .; J: TRBJ2-3; V: TRBV4-1
CDR3: ASSPFQIDGYT; size: .; J: TRBJ1-2; V: TRBV14
CDR3: ASSQDNWGSNGYGYT; size: .; J: TRBJ1-2; V: TRBV14
CDR3: ASSLAGAYNEQF; size: once; J: TRBJ2-1; V: TRBV7-3
CDR3: ASRPPGGNEQF; size: .; J: TRBJ2-1; V: TRBV7-9
CDR3: ASSYGRANYEQY; size: .; J: TRBJ2-7; V: TRBV28
CDR3: ASSSPSQQGGNQPQH; size: once; J: TRBJ1-5; V: TRBV27
CDR3: ASSYGREVNTQY; size: .; J: TRBJ2-3; V: TRBV6-5
CDR3: ASQRTGENEQY; size: once; J: TRBJ2-7; V: TRBV5-8